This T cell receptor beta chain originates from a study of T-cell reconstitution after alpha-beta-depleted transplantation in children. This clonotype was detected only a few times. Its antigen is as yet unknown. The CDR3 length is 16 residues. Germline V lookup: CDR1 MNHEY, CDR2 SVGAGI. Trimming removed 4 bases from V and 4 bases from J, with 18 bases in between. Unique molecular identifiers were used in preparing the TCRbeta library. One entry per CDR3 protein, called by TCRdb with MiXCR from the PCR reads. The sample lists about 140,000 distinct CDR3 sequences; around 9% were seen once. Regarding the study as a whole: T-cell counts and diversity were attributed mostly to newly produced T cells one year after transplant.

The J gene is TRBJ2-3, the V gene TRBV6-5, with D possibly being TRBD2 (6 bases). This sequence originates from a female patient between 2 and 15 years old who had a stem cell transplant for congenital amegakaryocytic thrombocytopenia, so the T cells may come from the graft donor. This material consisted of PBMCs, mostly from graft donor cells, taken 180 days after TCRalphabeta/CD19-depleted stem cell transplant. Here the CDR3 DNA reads TGTGCCAGCAGTTCCTCACCTACATGGGAGGCAGATACGCAGTATTTT. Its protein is CASSSSPTWEADTQYF.